This T cell receptor beta chain was retrieved from a study of cytomegalovirus exposure and HLA in healthy donors. Overall study results and limits: Accounts indicate the classifier identified cytomegalovirus status with strong specificity and sensitivity. Across donors, most TCRs were seen rarely, yet some public ones were widespread.

This clone was detected only once. Antigen specificity is unknown. Clones were sequenced by immunoSEQ multiplex PCR, and TCRdb holds only the in-frame ones, with some missing. The table lists approximately 100,000 clones, around 93% of them singletons. The donors were part of the validation cohort of 120 subjects. That cohort was separate from the first cohort, which comprised 666 subjects. Input material: PBMCs. This sequence originates from a woman under 40 in good health and CMV-seropositive.

The CDR3 region has the DNA TGTGCCATCAGAGAAGGACAGGGATTCCACAATGAGCAGTTCTTC. It yields the protein CAIREGQGFHNEQFF. The chain links TRBV10-3 to TRBJ2-1; 8 nucleotides match TRBD1. There are 15 residues in the CDR3. V lost 6 bases to trimming and J lost 5 bases; unmatched junction nucleotides: 9. Germline V lookup: CDR1 ENHRY, CDR2 SYGVKD.